This T cell receptor beta chain was profiled in a study of blood T cell repertoires in COVID-19. Produced via immunoSEQ multiplex PCR; TCRdb's table is partial and in-frame only. The sample carries roughly 260,000 clones, about 91% recorded once. Germline V gene data show CDR1 as KGHDR and CDR2 as SFDVKD. With 4 bases clipped from V and 5 bases from J, the junction kept 8 bases outside the gene matches. This CDR3 region has 15 residues. The clonotype originates from a person aged 18 to 35 with COVID-19, enrolled during active disease. The V call is TRBV24-1, the J call TRBJ2-5, with TRBD1 matching 8 bases. The source material was peripheral blood. The CDR3 protein is CATSEATGAGETQYF. The CDR3 nucleotides read TGTGCCACCAGTGAAGCGACAGGGGCTGGTGAGACCCAGTACTTC.